The following is a T cell receptor beta chain sequence with its context. The data are from a study of human T cells and chemical hapten exposure. Germline V gene data show CDR1 as SGHTA and CDR2 as FQGNSA. With 6 bases clipped from V and 3 bases from J, the junction kept 8 bases outside the gene matches. The CDR3 length is 15 residues. Time point noted: patch test 3, about 24 weeks after DPC sensitization. Treatment denoted: therapeutic diphenylcyclopropenone sensitization with weekly scalp DPC. From whole blood left unfractionated, total RNA was extracted. MiXCR, run by TCRdb on the RACE reads, gives a single entry per CDR3 protein. The sample holds approximately 160,000 distinct CDR3 sequences, roughly 25% seen once.

This receptor was identified in a woman between 18 and 30 years old with alopecia areata. Some clones in this sample may be carry-over from other donors' samples. This chain joins TRBV7-2 and TRBJ2-3; 8 bases agree with TRBD2. The source material was whole blood, sampled in connection with sensitization to the hapten diphenylcyclopropenone (DPC). CDR3 sequence (DNA): TGTGCCAGCAGGACGGAGAGCGGGAGAACAGATACGCAGTATTTT. Its protein is CASRTESGRTDTQYF.